Presented here are 20 T cell receptor beta chains from one specimen sequenced in a study of a mutant IDH1 vaccine in newly diagnosed glioma. Indicated time point: baseline, week 1 (first vaccination visit). Treatment here: pre-vaccination baseline after standard-of-care therapy. Profiled with immunoSEQ multiplex PCR; TCRdb holds only in-frame clones, not every one. Here the sample spans 80,000 to 100,000 clones, over 70% being singletons. This specimen consisted of PBMCs, obtained from a glioma patient treated with radiotherapy, temozolomide or both. The receptors here all came from a man between 40 and 49 years old with glioma. Some clones in this sample may be carry-over from other donors' samples.

V is TRBV6-5 and J is TRBJ2-3; D gene ambiguous. CDR1 and CDR2 (germline): MNHEY, SVGAGI. CDR3 length: 12 residues. V was pared by 6 bases and J by 6 bases, with 10 bases between. CDR3 sequence reads: CASRHQADTQYF. The DNA of the CDR3 is TGTGCCAGCAGGCACCAAGCCGATACGCAGTATTTT.

The chain joins TRBV29-1 to TRBJ2-7; a weak D match, TRBD2 (7 bases). Germline V gene sequence: CDR1 SQVTM, CDR2 ANQGSEA. The CDR3 has 15 amino acids. V was pared by 6 bases and J by 0 bases, with 18 bases between. The CDR3 sequence is CSVLGGASSSYEQYF. The CDR3 DNA is TGCAGCGTGCTGGGGGGGGCCAGTAGCTCCTACGAGCAGTACTTC.

The chain links TRBV19 to TRBJ1-5; no clear D. The V end was cut by 2 bases, the J end by 6 bases, with 11 bases between. Looked up from germline, CDR1 is LNHDA and CDR2 is SQIVND (reference sequence). This CDR3 has 14 amino acids. The CDR3 reads CASSIKVGSQPQHF. CDR3 bases: TGTGCCAGTAGTATAAAGGTGGGTAGTCAGCCCCAGCATTTT.

The chain uses TRBV4-1 and TRBJ2-2; TRBD2 matches at 14 bases. Looked up from germline, CDR1 is MGHRA and CDR2 is YSYEKL. V trimming: 4 bases; J trimming: 8 bases; junction bases outside the gene matches: 12. The CDR3 has 18 amino acids. CDR3 bases: TGCGCCAGCAGCCGGATGGGGACTAGCGGGGGAAAAAGGGGGGAGCTGTTTTTT. It codes for CASSRMGTSGGKRGELFF.

V gene TRBV14 combines with J gene TRBJ2-7; TRBD2 is a possible D gene (6 bases). V lost 5 bases and J lost 3, with 8 bases in between. Germline V gene lookup returns CDR1 SGHDN and CDR2 FVKESK. The CDR3 extends over 12 amino acids. The CDR3 DNA reads TGTGCCAGCAGCAGGGGAGGCTACGAGCAGTACTTC. Amino acid sequence: CASSRGGYEQYF.

This clone was counted only a few times. V gene TRBV7-2 combines with J gene TRBJ2-2; D ambiguous. Germline values: CDR1 SGHTA, CDR2 FQGNSA. The CDR3 is 13 amino acids. Trimming removed 2 bases at V and 6 bases at J, with 7 bases between. CDR3 region: CASSLSWAGELFF. The CDR3 coding sequence is TGTGCCAGCAGCTTATCTTGGGCCGGGGAGCTGTTTTTT.

The J gene is TRBJ1-6, the V gene TRBV2, with 7 bases matching TRBD1. The CDR3 loop spans 14 amino acids. V shed 8 bases, J shed 7 bases, and the junction held 8 bases outside the gene matches. Per the germline V gene, CDR1 is SNHLY and CDR2 is FYNNEI. The CDR3, as DNA: TGTGCCAGCGGCCGGACAGGAAGAAATTCACCCCTCCACTTT. Protein sequence: CASGRTGRNSPLHF.

The genes are TRBV29-1 and TRBJ1-1, with D unresolved. V was cut by 7 bases and J by 0 bases, with 15 bases left in between. The CDR3 has 14 residues. The V gene's germline CDR1 is SQVTM and CDR2 ANQGSEA. The CDR3 here is CSAFGTAMNTEAFF. CDR3 sequence (DNA): TGCAGCGCCTTTGGCACCGCCATGAACACTGAAGCTTTCTTT.

The chain carries TRBV4-1 and TRBJ2-7, with 8 nucleotides matching TRBD2. This CDR3 region has 16 residues. Germline V gene data show CDR1 as MGHRA and CDR2 as YSYEKL. Trimming took 4 bases from V and 2 from J; bases not matched to a gene: 10. The CDR3 sequence: CASSRLLAGLTYEQYF. CDR3 bases: TGCGCCAGCAGCCGCCTTCTAGCGGGCTTAACCTACGAGCAGTACTTC.

The chain has TRBV5-1 and TRBJ2-3; D is possibly TRBD2 (6 bases). The ends were cut back, 3 bases at V and 0 bases at J, with 20 bases in the middle. Germline V gives CDR1 SGHRS, CDR2 YFSETQ. The length of the CDR3 is 18 residues. CDR3 nucleotides: TGCGCCAGCAGCTCTGGAAACGTAGCGGCTACCAGCACAGATACGCAGTATTTT. Residues: CASSSGNVAATSTDTQYF.

The chain employs TRBV5-1 and TRBJ2-1, with TRBD2 identical over 12 bases. The CDR3 sequence is 15 residues long. Trimming removed 4 bases from V and 9 bases from J; junction bases left unmatched: 8. Looked up from germline, CDR1 is SGHRS and CDR2 is YFSETQ. This CDR3 reads CASSDTSGGNTEQFF. CDR3 in DNA: TGCGCCAGCAGCGATACTAGCGGGGGGAACACTGAGCAGTTCTTC.

The CDR3 loop is CASRTTSSYEQYF. CDR3 DNA sequence: TGTGCCAGCAGAACAACGAGTTCCTACGAGCAGTACTTC. The chain has TRBV7-2 and TRBJ2-7; no reliable D call. Germline V gene lookup returns CDR1 SGHTA and CDR2 FQGNSA. Trimming cost V 6 bases and J 1 base, with 10 bases left between them. The CDR3 covers 13 residues.

The V gene is TRBV6-1, the J gene TRBJ1-5; 8 nucleotides agree with TRBD1. Germline lookup yields CDR1 MNHNS and CDR2 SASEGT. This CDR3 is built from 13 residues. V was pared by 6 bases and J by 5 bases, with 3 bases of the junction left unmatched. CDR3 sequence reads: CASRKQGDQPQHF. CDR3 in DNA: TGTGCCAGCAGGAAACAGGGGGATCAGCCCCAGCATTTT.

The CDR3 region has the DNA TGCGCCAGCAGCCAAGCAGGTGGCGGTTTGAACACTGAAGCTTTCTTT. Residues: CASSQAGGGLNTEAFF. This rearrangement joins TRBV4-1 to TRBJ1-1, with unresolved D. The CDR3 spans 16 residues. V dropped 1 base and J dropped 0 bases, with 12 bases sitting between them. Germline V gene data show CDR1 as MGHRA and CDR2 as YSYEKL.

The CDR3 sequence is CASSEMASGAGEQYF. For the CDR3, the DNA is TGTGCCAGCAGTGAGATGGCTAGCGGGGCGGGGGAGCAGTACTTC. The chain carries TRBV2 and TRBJ2-7; 9 nucleotides line up with TRBD2. V lost 3 bases, J lost 7 bases, and 10 bases stayed unmatched. This CDR3 contains 15 residues. Germline assignment: CDR1 SNHLY and CDR2 FYNNEI.

This chain links TRBV7-2 with TRBJ1-1; perhaps TRBD1 as D (5 bases). This CDR3 has 15 residues. The V end was cut by 1 base, the J end by 4 bases, with 13 bases between. Germline loops: CDR1 SGHTA, CDR2 FQGNSA. The CDR3 spells CASSLVSGGGTEAFF. CDR3 in DNA: TGTGCCAGCAGCTTAGTGTCCGGCGGGGGCACTGAAGCTTTCTTT.

The V gene is TRBV6-5, the J gene TRBJ2-7; D is possibly TRBD1 (6 bases). CDR1 and CDR2 (germline): MNHEY, SVGAGI. With 4 bases removed from V and 3 bases from J, the gap between germline ends came to 19 bases. This CDR3 spans 16 amino acids. The CDR3 region is CASSFFPDSRLYEQYF. The CDR3 bases are TGTGCCAGCAGTTTTTTCCCGGACAGCCGGCTCTACGAGCAGTACTTC.

This clone was counted a single time. The chain carries TRBV4-2 and TRBJ1-1; D may be TRBD1 (6 bases). The length of the CDR3 is 16 residues. The germline V gene has CDR1 LGHNA and CDR2 YNFKEQ. Between the trimmed V and J ends, which lost 4 bases and 3 bases, there was a span of 18 bases. The CDR3 bases are TGTGCCAGCAGCCGGGGGGGCGGGGAATTGGACACTGAAGCTTTCTTT. Its translation is CASSRGGGELDTEAFF.

The chain is built from TRBV6-5 and TRBJ1-2; D unresolved. V was shortened by 4 bases and J by 4 bases, with 10 bases between the two germline ends. There are 13 residues in the CDR3. Germline-derived CDR1 and CDR2 are MNHEY and SVGAGI. The CDR3 bases are TGTGCCAGCAGTTTAGGATTTTCCTATGGCTACACCTTC. Translating it yields CASSLGFSYGYTF.

The J gene is TRBJ2-5, the V gene TRBV2; D unclear. V was cut by 4 bases and J by 3 bases, with 12 bases left in between. Germline-derived CDR1 and CDR2 are SNHLY and FYNNEI. The CDR3 has 14 residues. The CDR3: CASSAGQAKETQYF. The DNA of the CDR3 is TGTGCCAGCAGTGCGGGTCAGGCGAAAGAGACCCAGTACTTC. Full variable domain (missing parts from reference TRBV2 and TRBJ2-5): EPEVTQTPSHQVTQMGQEVILRCVPISNHLYFYWYRQILGQKVEFLVSFYNNEISEKSEIFDDQFSVERPDGSNFTLKIRSTKLEDSAMYFCASSAGQAKETQYFGPGTRLLVL.